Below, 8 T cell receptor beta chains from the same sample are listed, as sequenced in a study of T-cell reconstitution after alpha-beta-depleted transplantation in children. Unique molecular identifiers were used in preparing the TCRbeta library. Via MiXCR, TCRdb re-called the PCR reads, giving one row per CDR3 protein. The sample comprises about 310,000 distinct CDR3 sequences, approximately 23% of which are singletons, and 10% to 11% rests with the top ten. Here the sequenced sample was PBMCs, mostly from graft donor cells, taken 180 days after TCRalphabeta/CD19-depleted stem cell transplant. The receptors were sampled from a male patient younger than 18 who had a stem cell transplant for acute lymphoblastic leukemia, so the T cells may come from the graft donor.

As DNA, the CDR3 is TGTGCCAGCAGCTTGGCGGGGCCGGCTCGCGAGACCCAGTACTTC. Translating it yields CASSLAGPARETQYF. The rearrangement uses TRBV5-6 and TRBJ2-5; tentatively, D is TRBD1 or TRBD2 (5 bases each). This CDR3 is built from 15 residues. V gave up 0 bases and J gave up 5 bases, with 14 bases separating them. Germline V gene sequence: CDR1 SGHDT, CDR2 YYEEEE. Based on the CDR3 plus reference TRBV5-6 and TRBJ2-5, the full variable domain is DAGVTQSPTHLIKTRGQQVTLRCSPKSGHDTVSWYQQALGQGPQFIFQYYEEEERQRGNFPDRFSGHQFPNYSSELNVNALLLGDSALYLCASSLAGPARETQYFGPGTRLLVL.

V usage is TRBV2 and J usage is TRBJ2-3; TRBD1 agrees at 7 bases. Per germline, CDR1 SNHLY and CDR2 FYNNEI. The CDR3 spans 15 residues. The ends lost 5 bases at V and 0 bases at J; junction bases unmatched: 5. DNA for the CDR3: TGTGCCAGCAGTCGTTTGACAGGGAGCACAGATACGCAGTATTTT. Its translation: CASSRLTGSTDTQYF.

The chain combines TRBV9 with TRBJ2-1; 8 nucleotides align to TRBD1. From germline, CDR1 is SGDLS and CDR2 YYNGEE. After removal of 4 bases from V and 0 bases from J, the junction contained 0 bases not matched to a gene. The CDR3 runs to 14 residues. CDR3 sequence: CASSQGASYNEQFF. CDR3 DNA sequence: TGTGCCAGCAGCCAGGGGGCCTCCTACAATGAGCAGTTCTTC.

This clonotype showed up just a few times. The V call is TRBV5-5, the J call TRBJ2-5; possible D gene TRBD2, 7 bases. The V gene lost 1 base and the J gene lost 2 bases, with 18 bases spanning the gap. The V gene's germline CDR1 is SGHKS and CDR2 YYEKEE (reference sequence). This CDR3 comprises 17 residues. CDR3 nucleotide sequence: TGTGCCAGCAGCTTGTGGGGGGGCGGGACCCCTCAAGAGACCCAGTACTTC. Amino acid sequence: CASSLWGGGTPQETQYF. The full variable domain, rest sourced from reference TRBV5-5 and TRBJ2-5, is DAGVTQSPTHLIKTRGQQVTLRCSPISGHKSVSWYQQVLGQGPQFIFQYYEKEERGRGNFPDRFSARQFPNYSSELNVNALLLGDSALYLCASSLWGGGTPQETQYFGPGTRLLVL.

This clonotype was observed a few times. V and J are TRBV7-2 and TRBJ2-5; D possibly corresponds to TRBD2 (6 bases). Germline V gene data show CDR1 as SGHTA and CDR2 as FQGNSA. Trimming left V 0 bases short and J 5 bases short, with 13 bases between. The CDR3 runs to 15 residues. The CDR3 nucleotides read TGTGCCAGCAGCTTAGCTAGCGGAGGGTGGGAGACCCAGTACTTC. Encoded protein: CASSLASGGWETQYF.

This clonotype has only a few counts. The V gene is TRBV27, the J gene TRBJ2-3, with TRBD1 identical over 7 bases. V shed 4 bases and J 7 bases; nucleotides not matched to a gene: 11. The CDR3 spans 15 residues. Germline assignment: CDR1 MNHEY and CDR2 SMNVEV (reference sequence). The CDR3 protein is CASSSFGTDGNTQYF. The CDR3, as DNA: TGTGCCAGCAGTTCCTTCGGGACAGACGGAAATACGCAGTATTTT.

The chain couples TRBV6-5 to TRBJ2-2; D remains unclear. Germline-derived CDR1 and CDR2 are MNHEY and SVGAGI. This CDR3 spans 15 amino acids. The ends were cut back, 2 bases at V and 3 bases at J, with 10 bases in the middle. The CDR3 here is CASSYPHSYTGELFF. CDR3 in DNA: TGTGCCAGCAGTTACCCCCACAGTTACACCGGGGAGCTGTTTTTT.

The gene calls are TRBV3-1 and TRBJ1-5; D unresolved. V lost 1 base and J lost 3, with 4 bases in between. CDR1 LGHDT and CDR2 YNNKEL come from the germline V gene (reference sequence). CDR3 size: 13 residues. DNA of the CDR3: TGTGCCAGCAGCCAAGGGACCAATCAGCCCCAGCATTTT. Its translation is CASSQGTNQPQHF. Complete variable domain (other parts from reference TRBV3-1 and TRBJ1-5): DTAVSQTPKYLVTQMGNDKSIKCEQNLGHDTMYWYKQDSKKFLKIMFSYNNKELIINETVPNRFSPKSPDKAHLNLHINSLELGDSAVYFCASSQGTNQPQHFGDGTRLSIL.